The rows below give T cell receptor beta chains drawn from one sample of a study of blood T cell repertoires in COVID-19. The data were produced by immunoSEQ multiplex PCR, yet TCRdb's version contains in-frame clones alone and is incomplete. The sample lists about 320,000 clones, over 75% occurring once. Material for sequencing was peripheral blood. These receptors were obtained from a human donor in a cohort sampled during active COVID-19. Both conserved end residues are part of each CDR3. A D gene is named only where the DNA matches it firmly. Clone sizes are given selectively: once, few, many, or a class where the clone is expanded.

V	J	D	size	CDR3	DNA
TRBV12-3/TRBV12-4	TRBJ1-2	.	.	CASSLGLDYGYTF	TGTGCCAGCAGTTTGGGACTGGACTATGGCTACACCTTC
TRBV4-2	TRBJ2-2	TRBD2	once	CASSKGTSGGRNTGELFF	TGTGCCAGCAGCAAAGGGACTAGCGGGGGTCGGAACACCGGGGAGCTGTTTTTT
TRBV2	TRBJ1-5	.	.	CASRVDRSTNFNQPQHF	TGTGCCAGCAGGGTAGACAGGTCCACAAACTTCAATCAGCCCCAGCATTTT
TRBV12-5	TRBJ2-7	TRBD1	.	CASAIGGQLTYEQYF	TGTGCTAGTGCCATTGGGGGACAGTTAACCTACGAGCAGTACTTC
TRBV7-3	TRBJ1-1	.	.	CASSLTHLTRVNTEAFF	TGTGCCAGCAGCTTAACTCACCTAACACGGGTGAACACTGAAGCTTTCTTT
TRBV7-9	TRBJ2-7	.	.	CANRGGEQYF	TGTGCCAACAGAGGGGGCGAGCAGTACTTC
TRBV10-3	TRBJ1-2	.	.	CAIRIDSSDYGYTF	TGTGCCATCAGGATTGACAGTAGTGACTATGGCTACACCTTC
TRBV2	TRBJ1-2	TRBD1	many	CASNLDRAVGYTF	TGTGCCAGCAACCTAGACAGGGCCGTAGGCTACACCTTC
TRBV2	TRBJ1-4	.	.	CASSEGVTSSYRPF	TGTGCCAGCAGCGAGGGGGTTACCTCGTCATACAGACCCTTT
TRBV7-2	TRBJ1-2	.	.	CASSLVPVTNYGYTF	TGTGCCAGCAGCTTAGTTCCAGTTACTAACTATGGCTACACCTTC
TRBV2	TRBJ1-1	.	many	CASSEARTGGGTEAFF	TGTGCCAGCAGTGAAGCACGGACGGGAGGTGGCACTGAAGCTTTCTTT
TRBV6-5	TRBJ1-1	.	.	CASSYVEGDTEAFF	TGTGCCAGCAGTTACGTTGAAGGGGACACTGAAGCTTTCTTT
TRBV5-5	TRBJ2-7	.	.	CASSLGTGNYEQYF	TGTGCCAGCAGCCTGGGGACGGGGAACTACGAGCAGTACTTC
TRBV5-1	TRBJ1-1	.	.	CASSLESGVNTEAFF	TGCGCCAGCAGCTTGGAGTCCGGGGTGAACACTGAAGCTTTCTTT
TRBV19	TRBJ2-1	.	.	CASSIPSAIRINEQFF	TGTGCCAGTAGTATTCCCTCAGCGATAAGGATCAATGAGCAGTTCTTC
TRBV7-6	TRBJ2-1	TRBD2	.	CASSLAAKAGGTNEQFF	TGTGCCAGCAGCTTAGCAGCCAAGGCGGGGGGGACGAATGAGCAGTTCTTC
TRBV9	TRBJ1-1	.	.	CASSGGNTEAFF	TGTGCCAGCAGCGGCGGGAACACTGAAGCTTTCTTT
TRBV5-1	TRBJ2-7	TRBD2	.	CASGLLAGGRYEQYF	TGCGCCAGCGGCTTACTAGCGGGGGGGCGGTACGAGCAGTACTTC
TRBV11-2	TRBJ2-7	TRBD2	.	CASSSSSGGSYEQYF	TGTGCCAGCAGCTCCTCTAGCGGGGGCTCCTACGAGCAGTACTTC
TRBV6-5	TRBJ2-4	.	.	CASSYESQGKNIQYF	TGTGCCAGCAGTTACGAAAGTCAGGGAAAAAACATTCAGTACTTC
TRBV6-4	TRBJ2-3	TRBD2	.	CASSQTGAGGPDTQYF	TGTGCCAGCAGCCAGACCGGGGCGGGGGGGCCTGATACGCAGTATTTT
TRBV6-6	TRBJ2-7	.	.	CASSYRRTSDTYEQYF	TGTGCCAGCAGTTACCGCCGTACTAGTGATACCTACGAGCAGTACTTC
TRBV15	TRBJ2-1	.	.	CATSRDGRGEQFF	TGTGCCACCAGCAGAGATGGTAGGGGTGAGCAGTTCTTC
TRBV18	TRBJ2-7	TRBD2	.	CASSPKSLSMSGGSEQYF	TGTGCCAGCTCACCAAAGTCCCTTTCGATGAGCGGGGGAAGCGAGCAGTACTTC
TRBV18	TRBJ1-1	.	.	CASSPPGSTEAFF	TGTGCCAGCTCACCACCGGGGAGCACTGAAGCTTTCTTT
TRBV6-5	TRBJ1-2	.	.	CASSSGGVFYGYTF	TGTGCCAGCAGCTCCGGAGGGGTATTCTATGGCTACACCTTC
TRBV6-5	TRBJ2-7	TRBD1	few	CASRLGQGANYEQYF	TGTGCCAGCAGATTGGGACAGGGGGCGAACTACGAGCAGTACTTC
TRBV6-2/TRBV6-3	TRBJ2-7	.	.	CASRPGTGGFYEQYF	TGTGCCAGCAGACCTGGTACAGGTGGGTTTTACGAGCAGTACTTC
TRBV6-1	TRBJ2-3	TRBD1	once	CASSEQGAFTDTQYF	TGTGCCAGCAGTGAACAGGGGGCGTTCACAGATACGCAGTATTTT
TRBV7-2	TRBJ2-2	.	.	CASSSMVGTGELFF	TGTGCCAGCAGCTCAATGGTCGGCACCGGGGAGCTGTTTTTT
TRBV5-5	TRBJ2-7	.	.	CASSPHRTAYEQYF	TGTGCCAGCAGCCCACACCGTACCGCCTACGAGCAGTACTTC
TRBV19	TRBJ2-3	.	.	CASRTATDTQYF	TGTGCCAGTAGAACAGCCACAGATACGCAGTATTTT
TRBV19	TRBJ1-5	.	.	CASRTDRQGLNQPQHF	TGTGCCAGTAGAACCGACAGGCAAGGTCTTAATCAGCCCCAGCATTTT
TRBV7-8	TRBJ2-7	.	few	CASSLVRDTSSYEQYF	TGTGCCAGCAGCTTAGTAAGGGACACTAGCTCCTACGAGCAGTACTTC
TRBV10-2	TRBJ1-3	TRBD1	.	CASSIMGTGTPFAGNTIYF	TGCGCCAGCAGCATAATGGGGACAGGGACCCCTTTCGCGGGAAACACCATATATTTT
TRBV7-6	TRBJ2-7	.	.	CASSSSVTSAYEQYF	TGTGCCAGCAGCTCCTCGGTCACCTCTGCCTACGAGCAGTACTTC
TRBV7-8	TRBJ2-7	.	.	CASSPESGGHEQYF	TGTGCCAGCAGCCCCGAATCAGGGGGGCACGAGCAGTACTTC
TRBV24-1	TRBJ1-1	.	.	CATSDVGGVEAFF	TGTGCCACCAGTGATGTGGGGGGGGTTGAAGCTTTCTTT
TRBV11-2	TRBJ2-2	.	.	CASSLRLSPSVEYTGELFF	TGTGCCAGCAGCTTACGCCTCTCACCTAGCGTAGAGTACACCGGGGAGCTGTTTTTT
TRBV12-3/TRBV12-4	TRBJ1-2	.	.	CASSAGAGYGYTF	TGTGCCAGCAGTGCGGGGGCAGGCTATGGCTACACCTTC
TRBV12-3/TRBV12-4	TRBJ2-7	.	few	CASSFSGDEQYF	TGTGCCAGCAGTTTCTCAGGGGACGAGCAGTACTTC
TRBV9	TRBJ1-1	.	.	CASSVSLILTEAFF	TGTGCCAGCAGCGTATCTCTAATACTCACTGAAGCTTTCTTT
TRBV6-6	TRBJ2-6	TRBD2	.	CASSRFPSGGGSSGANVLTF	TGTGCCAGCAGCCGATTCCCAAGCGGCGGGGGGAGTTCTGGGGCCAACGTCCTGACTTTC
TRBV3-1/TRBV3-2	TRBJ1-1	.	.	CASSQESLAIF	TGTGCCAGCAGCCAAGAAAGCCTTGCCATCTTT
TRBV9	TRBJ1-4	TRBD1	.	CASSAGQATNEKLFF	TGTGCCAGCAGCGCAGGACAGGCAACTAATGAAAAACTGTTTTTT
TRBV5-1	TRBJ2-7	TRBD2	.	CASSFSGGAYEQYF	TGCGCCAGCAGCTTTAGCGGGGGGGCCTACGAGCAGTACTTC
TRBV15	TRBJ1-1	.	once	CATSRDVQGGESTEAFF	TGTGCCACCAGCAGAGATGTCCAAGGGGGTGAAAGCACTGAAGCTTTCTTT
TRBV15	TRBJ1-2	TRBD1	.	CATEIDRGFGYTF	TGTGCCACCGAGATAGACAGGGGATTTGGCTACACCTTC
TRBV6-5	TRBJ2-7	.	.	CASPSGTTYEQYF	TGTGCCAGCCCAAGCGGCACAACCTACGAGCAGTACTTC
TRBV14	TRBJ2-7	.	.	CASSQVFGGVGGEQYF	TGTGCCAGCAGCCAGGTATTTGGAGGCGTAGGGGGCGAGCAGTACTTC
TRBV5-1	TRBJ2-2	.	few	CASSLALNTGELFF	TGCGCCAGCAGCTTAGCCTTGAACACCGGGGAGCTGTTTTTT
TRBV6-6	TRBJ1-5	TRBD1	.	CASSYRQGGNQPQHF	TGTGCCAGCAGTTACCGACAGGGGGGTAATCAGCCCCAGCATTTT
TRBV12-3/TRBV12-4	TRBJ2-1	TRBD1	few	CASSFGTGVIF	TGTGCCAGCAGTTTTGGTACAGGGGTAATCTTC
TRBV27	TRBJ2-1	TRBD2	.	CASSRNRGLAGNEQFF	TGTGCCAGCAGTCGCAACCGGGGACTAGCAGGCAATGAGCAGTTCTTC
TRBV6-6	TRBJ2-7	TRBD1	.	CASSYLTGKLSYEQYF	TGTGCCAGCAGTTATTTGACAGGGAAGCTCTCCTACGAGCAGTACTTC
TRBV12-3/TRBV12-4	TRBJ1-1	.	once	CASSPSGNTEAFF	TGTGCCAGCAGTCCTTCAGGGAACACTGAAGCTTTCTTT
TRBV6-1	TRBJ1-2	.	.	CASSDTGNYGYTF	TGTGCCAGCAGTGATACAGGGAACTATGGCTACACCTTC